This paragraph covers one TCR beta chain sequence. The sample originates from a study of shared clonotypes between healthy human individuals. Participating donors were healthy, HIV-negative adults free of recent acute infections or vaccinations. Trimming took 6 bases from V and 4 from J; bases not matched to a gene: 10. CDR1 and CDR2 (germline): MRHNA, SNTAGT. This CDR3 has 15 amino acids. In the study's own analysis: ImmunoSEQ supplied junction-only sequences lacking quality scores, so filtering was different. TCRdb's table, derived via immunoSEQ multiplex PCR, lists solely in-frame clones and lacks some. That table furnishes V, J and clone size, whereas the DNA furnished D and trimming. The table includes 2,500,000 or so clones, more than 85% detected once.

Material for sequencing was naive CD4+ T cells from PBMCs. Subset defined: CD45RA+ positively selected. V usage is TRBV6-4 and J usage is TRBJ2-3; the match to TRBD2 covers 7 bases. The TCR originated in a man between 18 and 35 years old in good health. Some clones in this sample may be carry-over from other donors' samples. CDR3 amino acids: CASSPVGGAADTQYF. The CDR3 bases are TGTGCCAGCAGCCCCGTGGGAGGGGCAGCAGATACGCAGTATTTT.